This paragraph covers one T cell receptor beta chain sequence. The data originate from a study of T cells in tuberculosis. Time point denoted: new active TB diagnosis, blood taken before or within 7 days of starting treatment. Sequencing was performed with immunoSEQ multiplex PCR; in TCRdb, only in-frame clones are kept and a portion is missing. The profile shows 25,000 to 35,000 clones, roughly 87% of them singletons. The CDR3 sequence is 12 residues long. V lost 6 bases to trimming and J lost 8 bases, with 11 bases between them. CDR1 and CDR2 from the germline V gene are SNHLY and FYNNEI. The TCR comes from an adult with tuberculosis. Specimen: PBMCs, collected at tuberculosis diagnosis. The chain has TRBV2 and TRBJ2-1; D perhaps matches TRBD2 (6 bases). The CDR3 loop is CASSSGEDEQFF. The CDR3 DNA reads TGTGCCAGCAGCTCGGGGGAGGATGAGCAGTTCTTC.